This TCR beta chain derives from a study of blood T cell repertoires in COVID-19. In the study overall: Sites across the United States, Italy and Spain contributed samples from acute and convalescent COVID-19. T cells, B-cell-depleted T cells, or PBMCs provided the cDNA or gDNA that served as material.

Source study methods: Reference gene primer amplification in the assay estimated nucleated cell counts. The protocol was immunoSEQ multiplex PCR, while the TCRdb copy is restricted to in-frame clones and leaves out a portion. The D gene and trimming were derived from the DNA, and the V and J assignments and clone size from that table. Of some 30,000 clones in the sample, around 90% were seen once. The CDR3 is 13 residues long. V lost 4 bases to trimming and J lost 5 bases, with 12 bases between them. CDR1 is SGHRS, CDR2 YFSETQ, per germline. This chain uses TRBV5-1 with TRBJ1-2, with TRBD1 as a possible D gene (5 bases). The sample comprised peripheral blood. The sequence derives from a man between 65 and 85 years old with active or convalescent COVID-19. The CDR3 nucleotides are TGCGCCAGCAGCAAGAATACAGGTTATGGCTACACCTTC. As protein: CASSKNTGYGYTF.